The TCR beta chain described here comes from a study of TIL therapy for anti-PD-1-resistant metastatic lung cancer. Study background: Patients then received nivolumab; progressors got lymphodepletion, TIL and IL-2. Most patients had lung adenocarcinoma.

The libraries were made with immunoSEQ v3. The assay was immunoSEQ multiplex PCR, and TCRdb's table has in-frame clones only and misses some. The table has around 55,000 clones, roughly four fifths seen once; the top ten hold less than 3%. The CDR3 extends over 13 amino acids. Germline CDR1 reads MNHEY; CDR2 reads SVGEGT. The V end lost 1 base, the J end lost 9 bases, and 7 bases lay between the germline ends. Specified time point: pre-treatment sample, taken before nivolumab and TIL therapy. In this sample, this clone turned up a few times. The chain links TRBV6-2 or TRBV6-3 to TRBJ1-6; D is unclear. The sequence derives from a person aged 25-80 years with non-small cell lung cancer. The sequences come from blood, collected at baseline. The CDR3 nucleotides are TGTGCCAGCAGTTACTTAGGCACTTCACCCCTCCACTTT. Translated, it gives CASSYLGTSPLHF.